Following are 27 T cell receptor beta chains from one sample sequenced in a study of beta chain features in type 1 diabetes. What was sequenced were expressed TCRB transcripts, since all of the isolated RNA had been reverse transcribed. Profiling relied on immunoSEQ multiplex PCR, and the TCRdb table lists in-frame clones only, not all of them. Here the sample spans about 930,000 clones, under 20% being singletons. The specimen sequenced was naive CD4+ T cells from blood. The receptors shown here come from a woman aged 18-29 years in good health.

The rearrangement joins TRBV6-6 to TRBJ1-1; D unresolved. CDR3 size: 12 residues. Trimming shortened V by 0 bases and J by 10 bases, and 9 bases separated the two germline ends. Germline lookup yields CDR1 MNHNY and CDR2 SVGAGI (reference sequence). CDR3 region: CASSYSTWGAFF. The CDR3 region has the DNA TGTGCCAGCAGTTACTCGACCTGGGGAGCTTTCTTT.

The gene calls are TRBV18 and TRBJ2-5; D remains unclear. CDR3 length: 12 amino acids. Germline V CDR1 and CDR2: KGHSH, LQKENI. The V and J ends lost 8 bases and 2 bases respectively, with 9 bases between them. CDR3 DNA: TGTGCCAGCGCAGGACGGCAAGAGACCCAGTACTTC. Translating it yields CASAGRQETQYF.

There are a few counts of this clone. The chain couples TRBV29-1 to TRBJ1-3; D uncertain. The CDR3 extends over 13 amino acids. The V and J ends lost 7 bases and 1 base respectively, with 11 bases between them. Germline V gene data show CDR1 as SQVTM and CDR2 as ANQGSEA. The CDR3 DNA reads TGCAGCGCGTCCAAGAGTTCTGGAAACACCATATATTTT. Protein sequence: CSASKSSGNTIYF.

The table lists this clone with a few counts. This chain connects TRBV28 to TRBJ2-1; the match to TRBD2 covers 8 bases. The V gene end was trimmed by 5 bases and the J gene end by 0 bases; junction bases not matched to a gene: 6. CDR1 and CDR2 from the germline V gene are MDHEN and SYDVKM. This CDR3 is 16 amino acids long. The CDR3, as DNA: TGTGCCAGCAGTCCCCTGCGGGAGGTCTCCTACAATGAGCAGTTCTTC. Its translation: CASSPLREVSYNEQFF.

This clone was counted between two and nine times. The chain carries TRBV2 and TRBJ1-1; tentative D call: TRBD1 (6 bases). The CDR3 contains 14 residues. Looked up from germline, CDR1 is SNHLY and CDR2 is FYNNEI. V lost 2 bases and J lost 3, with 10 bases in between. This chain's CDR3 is CASSESRGHTEAFF. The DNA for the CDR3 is TGTGCCAGCAGTGAATCCCGGGGGCACACTGAAGCTTTCTTT.

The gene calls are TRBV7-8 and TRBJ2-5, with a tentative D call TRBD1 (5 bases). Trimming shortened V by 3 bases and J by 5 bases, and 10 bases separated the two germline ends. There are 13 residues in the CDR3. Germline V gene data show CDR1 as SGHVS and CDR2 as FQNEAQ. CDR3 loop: CASSFRVRETQYF. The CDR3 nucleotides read TGTGCCAGCAGCTTCAGGGTCCGGGAGACCCAGTACTTC.

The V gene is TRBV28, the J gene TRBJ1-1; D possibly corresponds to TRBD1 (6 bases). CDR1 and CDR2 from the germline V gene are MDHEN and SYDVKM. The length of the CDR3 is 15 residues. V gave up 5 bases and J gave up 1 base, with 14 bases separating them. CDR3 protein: CASSPSGGWNTEAFF. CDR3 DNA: TGTGCCAGCAGTCCCTCGGGGGGCTGGAACACTGAAGCTTTCTTT.

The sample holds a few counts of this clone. CDR3 region: CASSSSGKQFF. CDR3 DNA: TGTGCCAGCAGTTCGAGCGGGAAGCAGTTCTTC. The V gene is TRBV7-9, the J gene TRBJ2-1; 7 nucleotides line up with TRBD2. The length of the CDR3 is 11 residues. Germline lookup yields CDR1 SEHNR and CDR2 FQNEAQ (reference sequence). V lost 6 bases to trimming and J lost 11 bases; unmatched junction nucleotides: 4.

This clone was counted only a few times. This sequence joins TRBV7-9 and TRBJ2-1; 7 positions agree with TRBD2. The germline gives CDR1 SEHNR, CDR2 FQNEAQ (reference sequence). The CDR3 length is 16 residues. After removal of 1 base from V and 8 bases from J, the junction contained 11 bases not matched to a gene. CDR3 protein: CASSLGTSATTDEQFF. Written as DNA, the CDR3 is TGTGCCAGCAGCTTAGGCACTAGCGCGACTACGGATGAGCAGTTCTTC.

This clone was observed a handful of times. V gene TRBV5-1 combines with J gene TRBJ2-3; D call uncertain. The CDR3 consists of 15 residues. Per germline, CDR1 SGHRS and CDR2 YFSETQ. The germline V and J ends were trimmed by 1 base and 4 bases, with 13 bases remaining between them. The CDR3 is CASSLLKASPDTQYF. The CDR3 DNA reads TGCGCCAGCAGCTTGTTAAAGGCGTCCCCAGATACGCAGTATTTT.

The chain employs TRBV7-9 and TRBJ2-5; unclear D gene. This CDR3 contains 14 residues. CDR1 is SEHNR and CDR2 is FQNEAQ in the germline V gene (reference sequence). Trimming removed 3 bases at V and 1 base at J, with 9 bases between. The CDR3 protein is CASSFSRAQETQYF. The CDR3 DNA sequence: TGTGCCAGCAGCTTCTCAAGGGCCCAAGAGACCCAGTACTTC.

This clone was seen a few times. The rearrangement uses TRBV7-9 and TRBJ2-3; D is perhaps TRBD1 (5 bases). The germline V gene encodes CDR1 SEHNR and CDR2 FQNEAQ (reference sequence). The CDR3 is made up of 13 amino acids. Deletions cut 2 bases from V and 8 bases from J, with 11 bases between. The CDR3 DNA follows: TGTGCCAGCAGCTTAATCCCACAGGCTACGCAGTATTTT. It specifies CASSLIPQATQYF.

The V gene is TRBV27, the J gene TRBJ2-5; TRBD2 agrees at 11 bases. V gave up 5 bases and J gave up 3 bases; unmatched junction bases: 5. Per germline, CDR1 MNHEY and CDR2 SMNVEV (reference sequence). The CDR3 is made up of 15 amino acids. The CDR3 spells CASSTVAGGEETQYF. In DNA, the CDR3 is TGTGCCAGCAGTACCGTAGCGGGAGGGGAAGAGACCCAGTACTTC.

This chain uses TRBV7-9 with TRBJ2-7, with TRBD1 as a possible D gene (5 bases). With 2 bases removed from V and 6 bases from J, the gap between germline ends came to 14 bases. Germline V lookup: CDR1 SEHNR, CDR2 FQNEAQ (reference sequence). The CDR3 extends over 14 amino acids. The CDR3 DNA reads TGTGCCAGCAGCTTATTAGGGGTCTCCAGCGAGCAGTACTTC. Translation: CASSLLGVSSEQYF.

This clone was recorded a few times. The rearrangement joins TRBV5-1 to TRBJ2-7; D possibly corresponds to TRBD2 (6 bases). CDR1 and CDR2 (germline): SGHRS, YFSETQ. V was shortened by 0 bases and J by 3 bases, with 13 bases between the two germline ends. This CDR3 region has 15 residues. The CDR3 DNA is TGCGCCAGCAGCTTGGGGCTAGCGTTAGACTACGAGCAGTACTTC. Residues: CASSLGLALDYEQYF. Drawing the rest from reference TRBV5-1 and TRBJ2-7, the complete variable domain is KAGVTQTPRYLIKTRGQQVTLSCSPISGHRSVSWYQQTPGQGLQFLFEYFSETQRNKGNFPGRFSGRQFSNSRSEMNVSTLELGDSALYLCASSLGLALDYEQYFGPGTRLTVT.

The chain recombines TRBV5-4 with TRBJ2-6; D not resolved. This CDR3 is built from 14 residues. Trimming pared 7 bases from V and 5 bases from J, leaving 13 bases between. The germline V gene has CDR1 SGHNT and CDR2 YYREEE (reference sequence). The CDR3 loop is CASGLASRANVLTF. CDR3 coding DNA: TGTGCCAGCGGGTTGGCAAGTCGGGCCAACGTCCTGACTTTC. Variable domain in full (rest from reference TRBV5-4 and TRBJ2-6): ETGVTQSPTHLIKTRGQQVTLRCSSQSGHNTVSWYQQALGQGPQFIFQYYREEENGRGNFPPRFSGLQFPNYSSELNVNALELDDSALYLCASGLASRANVLTFGAGSRLTVL.

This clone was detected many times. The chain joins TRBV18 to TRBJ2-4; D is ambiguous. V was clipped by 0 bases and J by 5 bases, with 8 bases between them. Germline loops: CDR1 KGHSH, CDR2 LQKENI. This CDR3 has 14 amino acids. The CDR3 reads CASSPPASQNIQYF. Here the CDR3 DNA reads TGTGCCAGCTCACCACCGGCCAGTCAAAACATTCAGTACTTC.

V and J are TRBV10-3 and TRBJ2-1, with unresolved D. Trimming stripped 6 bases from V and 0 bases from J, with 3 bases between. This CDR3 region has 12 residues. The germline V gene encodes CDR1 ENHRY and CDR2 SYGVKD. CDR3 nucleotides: TGTGCCATCAGGGCCTCCTACAATGAGCAGTTCTTC. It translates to CAIRASYNEQFF.

The CDR3 region is CASSLGAGSSGANVLTF. In nucleotides, the CDR3 is TGTGCCAGCAGCCTCGGGGCCGGCAGCTCTGGGGCCAACGTCCTGACTTTC. The chain employs TRBV27 and TRBJ2-6, with D possibly called TRBD1 or TRBD2 (5 bases each). Germline CDR1 and CDR2: MNHEY and SMNVEV (reference sequence). The CDR3 runs to 17 residues. Trimming shortened V by 6 bases and J by 0 bases, and 15 bases separated the two germline ends. Combining the CDR3 with reference TRBV27 and TRBJ2-6 gives the whole variable domain EAQVTQNPRYLITVTGKKLTVTCSQNMNHEYMSWYRQDPGLGLRQIYYSMNVEVTDKGDVPEGYKVSRKEKRNFPLILESPSPNQTSLYFCASSLGAGSSGANVLTFGAGSRLTVL.

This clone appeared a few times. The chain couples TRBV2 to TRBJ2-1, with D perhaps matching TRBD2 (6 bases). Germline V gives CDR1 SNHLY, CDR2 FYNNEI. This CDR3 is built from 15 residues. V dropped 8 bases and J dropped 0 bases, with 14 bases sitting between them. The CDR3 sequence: CASSGTGRSYNEQFF. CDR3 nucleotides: TGTGCCAGCTCCGGGACTGGCCGCTCCTACAATGAGCAGTTCTTC.

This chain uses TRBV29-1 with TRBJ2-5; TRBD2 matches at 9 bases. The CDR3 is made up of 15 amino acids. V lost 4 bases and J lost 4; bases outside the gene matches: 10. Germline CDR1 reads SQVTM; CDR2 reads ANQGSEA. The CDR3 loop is CSVVGTSGPSETQYF. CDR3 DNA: TGCAGCGTTGTAGGAACTAGCGGGCCCTCAGAGACCCAGTACTTC. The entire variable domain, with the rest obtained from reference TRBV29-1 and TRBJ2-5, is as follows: SAVISQKPSRDICQRGTSLTIQCQVDSQVTMMFWYRQQPGQSLTLIATANQGSEATYESGFVIDKFPISRPNLTFSTLTVSNMSPEDSSIYLCSVVGTSGPSETQYFGPGTRLLVL.

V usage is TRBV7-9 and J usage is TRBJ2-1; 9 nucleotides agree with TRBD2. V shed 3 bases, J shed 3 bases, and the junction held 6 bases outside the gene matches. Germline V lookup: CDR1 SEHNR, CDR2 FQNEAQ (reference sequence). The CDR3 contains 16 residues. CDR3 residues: CASSFGETSGYNEQFF. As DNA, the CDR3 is TGTGCCAGCAGCTTCGGGGAGACTAGCGGCTACAATGAGCAGTTCTTC.

In DNA, the CDR3 is TGTGCCAGCGGGATTGTGGGGGGTACTAGCACAGATACGCAGTATTTT. It specifies CASGIVGGTSTDTQYF. The chain couples TRBV28 to TRBJ2-3, with a possible D match to TRBD2 (6 bases). In germline, CDR1 is MDHEN, CDR2 SYDVKM. Trimming removed 8 bases at V and 0 bases at J, with 18 bases between. This CDR3 is built from 16 residues.

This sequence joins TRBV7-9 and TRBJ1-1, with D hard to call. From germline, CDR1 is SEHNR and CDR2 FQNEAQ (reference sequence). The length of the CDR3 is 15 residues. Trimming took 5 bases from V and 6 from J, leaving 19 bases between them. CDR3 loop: CASSQQLEFLSEAFF. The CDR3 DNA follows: TGTGCCAGCAGCCAACAATTAGAGTTTCTGTCTGAAGCTTTCTTT.

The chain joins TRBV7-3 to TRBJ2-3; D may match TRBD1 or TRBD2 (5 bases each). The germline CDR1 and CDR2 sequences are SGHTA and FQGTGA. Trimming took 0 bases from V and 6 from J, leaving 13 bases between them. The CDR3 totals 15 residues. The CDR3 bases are TGTGCCAGCAGCTTAACCGGGACGAGTTCTGATACGCAGTATTTT. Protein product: CASSLTGTSSDTQYF.

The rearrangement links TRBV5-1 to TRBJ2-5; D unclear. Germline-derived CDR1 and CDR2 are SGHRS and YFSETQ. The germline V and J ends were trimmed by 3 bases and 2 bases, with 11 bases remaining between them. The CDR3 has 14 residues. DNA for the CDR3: TGCGCCAGCAGCTCTGGCCGGAGACAAGAGACCCAGTACTTC. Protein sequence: CASSSGRRQETQYF.

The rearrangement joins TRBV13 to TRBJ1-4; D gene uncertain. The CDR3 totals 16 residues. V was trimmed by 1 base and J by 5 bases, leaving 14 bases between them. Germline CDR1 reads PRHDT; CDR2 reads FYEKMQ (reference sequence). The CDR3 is CASSLVRGKRNEKLFF. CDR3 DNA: TGTGCCAGCAGCTTAGTACGGGGAAAACGGAATGAAAAACTGTTTTTT.